This TCR beta chain was recovered during a study of blood T cell repertoires in COVID-19 (dated by TCRdb to the early 2020s). For the study in its entirety: Samples covering the acute and convalescent phases of COVID-19 were provided by collaborators in the United States, Italy and Spain. Samples came from the ongoing ImmuneRACE study (first 160 participants) plus 1,254 subjects from 6 global collaborators. A freely available public database, intended as a resource for researchers studying the immune response to SARS-CoV-2, is where the repertoires were released. Deeply sampled blood TCRbeta repertoires from subjects exposed to, actively infected with, or recovered from COVID-19 were included in the dataset. A de-identified subject ID, COVID-19 status, age in years and sex were almost always included in the sample metadata. Where available, HLA class I and class II types were taken from metadata supplied by the sample provider and were not determined by assay-based typing. The material from the prospective study consisted of cDNA or gDNA derived from T cells, B-cell-depleted T cells, or PBMCs.

Details on this clone: Its specific antigen is unknown. No quality values exist for individual bases; no much larger clone is one base distant.

At one collaborating source in Seattle, patients were enrolled during active infection and were followed longitudinally through the course of disease. Collaborating institutions collected whole blood in K2EDTA tubes following their own protocols. For TCRbeta analysis, collaborators shipped samples in one of three forms: frozen whole blood, isolated PBMCs, or DNA extracted from either of those sample types. TCRbeta CDR3 regions were amplified from genomic DNA by means of the immunoSEQ Assay, a bias-controlled multiplex PCR. The study's processing was this. The number of nucleated cells in each sample was estimated from the amplification of reference gene primers within the assay. Sequence reads were collapsed and filtered to measure the absolute abundance of every unique TCRbeta CDR3 rearrangement. For each sample, productive Simpson clonality was calculated as the square root of Simpson's diversity index over productive rearrangements. TCRdb provides this immuneACCESS table in a form limited to in-frame rearrangements. Some clones are lacking; in checked studies, under half of them reflect an unresolved V gene, and why the rest are absent is not known. The V and J calls and clone size were taken over from that table, and D and trimming were inferred from the DNA. The sample contains about 180,000 clones, around 74% of them found a single time. 8.1% of the sample goes to the ten largest clones.

Overall results and qualifications from the work: Clinical and demographic metadata were provided uncurated, with the amount varying by source and participant.

V is shortened by 11 bases, J by 4 bases, and the region joining them spans 14 bases. Looking up the germline V gene (reference sequence) yields CDR1 LGHDT and CDR2 YNNKEL. The CDR3 spans 12 residues, from the cysteine through the phenylalanine. Only CDR3 DNA is held: 36 bases, read in frame from base 1. The sequence was collected from a woman aged 55-70 years with COVID-19, enrolled during active disease. The chain was built from TRBV3-1 (or the pseudogene TRBV3-2) and TRBJ2-5, with the identity of the D gene unclear. Sequenced sample: peripheral blood. The CDR3 region has the sequence CAATSVGETQYF. The nucleotide sequence is given as TGTGCCGCCACCTCGGTCGGAGAGACCCAGTACTTC.